This record looks at one TCR beta chain sequence and its context. Patients in Seattle were enrolled during active infection, then followed longitudinally. This record comes from a study of blood T cell repertoires in COVID-19. Study-level background: There were acute and convalescent COVID-19 samples, and they came from the United States, Italy and Spain. PBMCs, B-cell-depleted T cells, or T cells provided the cDNA or gDNA that made up the material.

How the authors handled the data: It was from reference gene primer amplification that nucleated cell counts were estimated. Some clones are missing from TCRdb's copy, which holds only in-frame ones; the method was immunoSEQ multiplex PCR. V, J and clone size are those of that table, while D and trimming were read from the DNA. This table holds about 230,000 clones, 80% to 90% found once. The sequencing input was peripheral blood. The sequence came from a man aged 45-60 years with COVID-19, enrolled during active disease.

Here the CDR3 reads CASRPHGLSTEAFF. In DNA, the CDR3 is TGTGCCAGCAGGCCTCATGGGCTGAGCACTGAAGCTTTCTTT. The rearrangement links TRBV28 to TRBJ1-1; D unresolved. V lost 6 bases to trimming and J lost 4 bases, with 15 bases between them. CDR3 length: 14 amino acids. In germline, CDR1 is MDHEN, CDR2 SYDVKM.